This T cell receptor (beta chain) originates from a study of PD-1 blockade in classical Hodgkin lymphoma. Using immunoSEQ multiplex PCR, the repertoire was profiled, and TCRdb retains in-frame clones only, with some absent. Of 15,000 to 25,000 clones detected, approximately 87% appear once; the ten largest clones hold more than 2.5%. The time point was: cycle 4 day 1 (C4D1), after less than 7 weeks of nivolumab. All patients relapsed after autologous stem cell transplantation, and brentuximab vedotin exposure varied. It was by magnetic negative selection that CD4+ T cells were purified from thawed PBMCs. This clone ranks as medium-sized. The germline V gene has CDR1 SGHTA and CDR2 FQGTGA. Trimming took off 0 bases at V and 0 bases at J, with 13 bases between the two ends. The CDR3 totals 17 residues.

This chain joins TRBV7-3 and TRBJ2-3, with D hard to call. The starting material was CD4+ T cells from blood, obtained before the fourth cycle of nivolumab. This receptor was obtained from a human donor with classical Hodgkin lymphoma. The DNA of the CDR3 is TGTGCCAGCAGCTTAACGGGCCGAGGTAGCAGCACAGATACGCAGTATTTT. Its translation: CASSLTGRGSSTDTQYF.